This TCR beta chain originates from a study of blood T cell repertoires in COVID-19. Turning to the study itself: Acute and convalescent COVID-19 samples came from the United States, Italy and Spain.

The CDR3 is 18 amino acids. After removal of 0 bases from V and 0 bases from J, the junction contained 7 bases not matched to a gene. Germline loops: CDR1 SGDLS, CDR2 YYNGEE. As handled by the study authors: Nucleated cell counts were estimated from reference gene primer amplification. TCRdb's table, derived via immunoSEQ multiplex PCR, lists solely in-frame clones and lacks some. V and J calls and clone size are as listed in that table; D and trimming were resolved from the DNA. The data contain about 270,000 clones, approximately 85% of them seen just once; the ten biggest clones take up 9.1%. Participant age was roughly 18 to 95 years, and participants resided in about two dozen US areas. Participant-given clinical history determined each cohort assignment.

The material sequenced was PBMCs or T cells enriched from blood (not recorded which). The rearrangement uses TRBV9 and TRBJ2-5; 11 bases fit TRBD2. The TCR was taken from a woman between 50 and 59 years old with acute COVID-19. CDR3 coding DNA: TGTGCCAGCAGCGTAGCCCTAGCGGGGGGCCGGGACCAAGAGACCCAGTACTTC. Translated: CASSVALAGGRDQETQYF.